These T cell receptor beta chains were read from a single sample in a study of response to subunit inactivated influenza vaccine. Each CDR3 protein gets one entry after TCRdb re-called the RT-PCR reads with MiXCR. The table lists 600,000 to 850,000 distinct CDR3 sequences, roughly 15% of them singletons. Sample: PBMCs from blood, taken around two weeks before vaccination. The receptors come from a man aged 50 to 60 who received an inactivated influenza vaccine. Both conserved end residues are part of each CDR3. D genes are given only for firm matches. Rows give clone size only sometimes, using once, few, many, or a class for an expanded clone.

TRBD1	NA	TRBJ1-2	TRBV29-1	TGCAGCGCTGGGCCGGGACAGGGCGCCCTCTATGGCTACACCTTC	CSAGPGQGALYGYTF
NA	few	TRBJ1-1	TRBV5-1	TGCGCCAGCGCGGCCGGCCTAAAAGCTTTCTTT	CASAAGLKAFF
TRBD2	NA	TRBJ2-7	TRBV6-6	TGTGCCAGTGCCAACCGGGAGGGCCGCGAGCAGTACTTC	CASANREGREQYF
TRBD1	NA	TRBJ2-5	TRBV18	TGTGCCAGCTCACCGAGACAGGGTGGTCGCCAAGAGACCCAGTACTTC	CASSPRQGGRQETQYF
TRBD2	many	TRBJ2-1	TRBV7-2	TGTGCCAGCAGCGTGTTAGCGGGGGTTGGTCGGAATGAGCAGTTCTTC	CASSVLAGVGRNEQFF
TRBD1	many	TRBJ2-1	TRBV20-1	TGCAGTGTCCTGGGACAGGGTCCCTACAATGAGCAGTTCTTC	CSVLGQGPYNEQFF
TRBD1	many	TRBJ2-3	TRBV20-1	TGCAGTGCTAGGAGCCCCACAGGGGGGTTGCAGTATTTT	CSARSPTGGLQYF
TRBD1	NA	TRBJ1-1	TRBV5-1	TGCGCCAGCAGCTTGGATCGACAGGGCCCCACTGAAGCTTTCTTT	CASSLDRQGPTEAFF
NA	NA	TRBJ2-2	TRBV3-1	TGTGCCAGCAGCCAGGGGTTACTGAACACCGGGGAGCTGTTTTTT	CASSQGLLNTGELFF
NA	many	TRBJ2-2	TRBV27	TGTGCCAGCAGTCCCTCCCCCGGGGAGCTGTTTTTT	CASSPSPGELFF
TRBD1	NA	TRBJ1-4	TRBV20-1	TGCAGTGCTAGAGAGACAGGGGGCTTGAGGGAAAAACTGTTTTTT	CSARETGGLREKLFF
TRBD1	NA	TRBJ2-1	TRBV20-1	TGCAGTGTTCATACGACAGGGATCTCCTACAATGAGCAGTTCTTC	CSVHTTGISYNEQFF
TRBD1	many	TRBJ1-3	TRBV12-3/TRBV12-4	TGTGCCAGCAGTGAAGGACAGGGCTCTGGAAACACCATATATTTT	CASSEGQGSGNTIYF
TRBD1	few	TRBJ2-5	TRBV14	TGTGCCAGCAGCTCAATAACAGGGGGTCTTGTCGAGACCCAGTACTTC	CASSSITGGLVETQYF
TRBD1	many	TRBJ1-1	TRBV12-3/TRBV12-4	TGTGCCAGCAGTTTCCAGGGGGGGAACACTGAAGCTTTCTTT	CASSFQGGNTEAFF
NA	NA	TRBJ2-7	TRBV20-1	TGCAGTGCTGATCGTCAGGGGATGGGGGAGCAGTACTTC	CSADRQGMGEQYF
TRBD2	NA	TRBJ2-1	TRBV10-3	TGTGCCATCAGTGAATCCCGGACTAGCGGGGGGCACAATGAGCAGTTCTTC	CAISESRTSGGHNEQFF
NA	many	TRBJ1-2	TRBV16	TGTGCCAGCAGCAACCGACAGCTTGGCTACACCTTC	CASSNRQLGYTF
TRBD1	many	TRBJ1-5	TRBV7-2	TGTGCCAGCAGCTGGAGACAGGGAGGAAATCAGCCCCAGCATTTT	CASSWRQGGNQPQHF
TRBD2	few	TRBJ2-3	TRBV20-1	TGCAGTGCTAGCCCCATAGACGGACTAGCGGGGGGGCCCTTCACAGATACGCAGTATTTT	CSASPIDGLAGGPFTDTQYF
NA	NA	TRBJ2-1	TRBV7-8	TGTGCCAGCAGCCCCCCGTTCTCACCGGTCTTC	CASSPPFSPVF
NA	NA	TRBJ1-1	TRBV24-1	TGTGCCACCAGTCGCGGGGTAGGCACTGAAGCTTTCTTT	CATSRGVGTEAFF
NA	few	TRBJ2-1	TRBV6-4	TGTGCCAGAATCTCCGGTGATTTAACCTACAATGAGCAGTTCTTC	CARISGDLTYNEQFF
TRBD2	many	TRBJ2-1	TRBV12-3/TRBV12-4	TGTGCCAGCAGTCGTAGGACTAGCGGAGAGCAGTTCTTC	CASSRRTSGEQFF
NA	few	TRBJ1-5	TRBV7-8	TGTGCCAGCAGCCGCAAAAGGAGCAATCAGCCCCAGCATTTT	CASSRKRSNQPQHF
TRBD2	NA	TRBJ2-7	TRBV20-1	TGCAGTGCTATCTACTCCCACCTCGGAATAGCGGGAGCTATCCACGAGCAGTACTTC	CSAIYSHLGIAGAIHEQYF
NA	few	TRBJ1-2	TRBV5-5	TGTGCCAGCAGCTTGGTCGTCAGTTCTAACTATGGCTACACCTTC	CASSLVVSSNYGYTF
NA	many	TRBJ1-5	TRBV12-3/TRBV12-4	TGTGCCAGCAGTCCAACTGGGACAAGCCGGCATCAGCCCCAGCATTTT	CASSPTGTSRHQPQHF
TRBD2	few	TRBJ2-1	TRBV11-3	TGTGCCAGCAGCTCCCTTACTAGCGGAGCCTACAATGAGCAGTTCTTC	CASSSLTSGAYNEQFF
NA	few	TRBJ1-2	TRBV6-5	TGTGCCAGCAGTTATGGAGGGGACCCCATATATGGCTACACCTTC	CASSYGGDPIYGYTF
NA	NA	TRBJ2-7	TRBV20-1	TGCAGTGCCCCGGACGGGGTTTACGAGCAGTACTTC	CSAPDGVYEQYF
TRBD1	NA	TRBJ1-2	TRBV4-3	TGCGCCAGCAGCCAACACAGGGGGCGAGGGAGTGGCTACACCTTC	CASSQHRGRGSGYTF
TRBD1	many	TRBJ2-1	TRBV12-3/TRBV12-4	TGTGCCAGCAGTCCCGGACAGGGCCCAATCAATGAGCAGTTCTTC	CASSPGQGPINEQFF
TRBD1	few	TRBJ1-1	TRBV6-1	TGTGCCAGCAGTAGGCCGGGACAGGGAGCGAACACTGAAGCTTTCTTT	CASSRPGQGANTEAFF
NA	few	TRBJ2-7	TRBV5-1	TGCGCCAGCAGCTTGGCCCCAAACCAGGTGGCATACGAGCAGTACTTC	CASSLAPNQVAYEQYF
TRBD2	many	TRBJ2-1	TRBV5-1	TGCGCCAGTTCGACTAGCGGGAGAGGTAATGAGCAGTTCTTC	CASSTSGRGNEQFF
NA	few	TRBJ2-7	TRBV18	TGTGCCAGCTCACCAAAGTACAGGGCCTACGAGCAGTACTTC	CASSPKYRAYEQYF
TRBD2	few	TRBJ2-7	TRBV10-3	TGTGCCATCAGCAAAAAGACTAGCGGGAGTTACGAGCAGTACTTC	CAISKKTSGSYEQYF
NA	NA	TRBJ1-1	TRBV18	TGTGCCAGCTCACCAGTCCAGGGGCTAATTATGAACACTGAAGCTTTCTTT	CASSPVQGLIMNTEAFF
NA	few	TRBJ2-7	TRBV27	TGTGCCAGCAGTTTAATGGGGGTACCTCCCTACGAGCAGTACTTC	CASSLMGVPPYEQYF
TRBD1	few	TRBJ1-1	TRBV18	TGTGCCAGCTCCCTCAGGGGGCGCCTAGATTTGGACACTGAAGCTTTCTTT	CASSLRGRLDLDTEAFF
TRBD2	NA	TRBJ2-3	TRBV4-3	TGCGCCAGCACCCTGACTAGCGGGGGGACCGATACGCAGTATTTT	CASTLTSGGTDTQYF
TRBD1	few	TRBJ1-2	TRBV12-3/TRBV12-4	TGTGCCAGCAGAGGGGACAGGGCTGGCTACACCTTC	CASRGDRAGYTF
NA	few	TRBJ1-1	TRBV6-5	TGTGCCAGCAGTTACTCTTTGAATCGGAACACTGAAGCTTTCTTT	CASSYSLNRNTEAFF
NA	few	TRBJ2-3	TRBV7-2	TGTGCCAGCAGCTTAGCGCAGGTTTCGCGGACTAGCACAGATACGCAGTATTTT	CASSLAQVSRTSTDTQYF
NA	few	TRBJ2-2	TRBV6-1	TGTGCCAGCAGTCTGGCGGGATCGGACACCGGGGAGCTGTTTTTT	CASSLAGSDTGELFF
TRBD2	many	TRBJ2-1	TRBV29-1	TGCAGCGTTTCCCCGGGAGCGGGGGAGAACAATGAGCAGTTCTTC	CSVSPGAGENNEQFF
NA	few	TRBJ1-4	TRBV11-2	TGTGCCAGCAGCTTATTCGGTGCAACTAATGAAAAACTGTTTTTT	CASSLFGATNEKLFF
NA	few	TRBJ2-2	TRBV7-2	TGTGCCAGCAGCCGAGGACTATATAACACCGGGGAGCTGTTTTTT	CASSRGLYNTGELFF
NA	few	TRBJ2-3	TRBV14	TGTGCCAGCAGCCAATACATACAGGGCCGGGTAGGAGATACGCAGTATTTT	CASSQYIQGRVGDTQYF
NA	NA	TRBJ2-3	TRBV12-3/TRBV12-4	TGTGCCAGCGTCGGGCGGACGAGCACAGATACGCAGTATTTT	CASVGRTSTDTQYF
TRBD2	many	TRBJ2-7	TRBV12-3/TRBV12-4	TGTGCCAGCAGTCGGGACTATGCCCTTACGGAGCAGTACTTC	CASSRDYALTEQYF
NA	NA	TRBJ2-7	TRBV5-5	TGTGCCAGCAGCTTGGCAAGCGGGTGGGAGCAGTACTTC	CASSLASGWEQYF
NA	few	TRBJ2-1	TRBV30	TGTGCCTGGAGTTCCGGGACCAAATACAATGAGCAGTTCTTC	CAWSSGTKYNEQFF
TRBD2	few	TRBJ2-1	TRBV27	TGTGCCAGCAGTTATCTGGGACTAGCGACAAATGAGCAGTTCTTC	CASSYLGLATNEQFF
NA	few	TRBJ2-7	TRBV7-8	TGTGCCAGCAGCTTAGGGAACAACGGCTACGAGCAGTACTTC	CASSLGNNGYEQYF
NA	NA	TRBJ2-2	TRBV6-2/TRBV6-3	TGTGCCAGCAGTCTTTACTCGAACACCGGGGAGCTGTTTTTT	CASSLYSNTGELFF
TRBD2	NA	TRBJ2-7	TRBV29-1	TGCAGCGTTGAAGATCCGGGGGGGAGCTCCTACGAGCAGTACTTC	CSVEDPGGSSYEQYF
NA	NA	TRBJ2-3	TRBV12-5	TGTGCTAGTGGTCACACTCTAGGGGGAGATACGCAGTATTTT	CASGHTLGGDTQYF
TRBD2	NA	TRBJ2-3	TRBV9	TGTGCCAGCAGCGTACGTAGCGGGGGGGCCGTCAATACGCAGTATTTT	CASSVRSGGAVNTQYF